This entry lists 16 T cell receptor beta chains sequenced from one sample in a study of blood T cell repertoires in COVID-19. Sequencing used immunoSEQ multiplex PCR; TCRdb keeps in-frame clones, though not all of them. This sample has roughly 380,000 clones, with approximately 89% found just once. The material sequenced was peripheral blood. Receptors were obtained from a woman aged 40 to 49 with COVID-19, enrolled during active disease.

This chain connects TRBV6-5 to TRBJ2-2; D is unclear. Per germline, CDR1 MNHEY and CDR2 SVGAGI. This CDR3 is 12 amino acids long. V dropped 6 bases and J dropped 5 bases, with 7 bases sitting between them. CDR3 bases: TGTGCCAGCAGATACCTAACCGGGGAGCTGTTTTTT. Amino acids: CASRYLTGELFF.

The chain couples TRBV12-3 or TRBV12-4 to TRBJ2-7, with D maybe TRBD1 (5 bases). Trimming left V 1 base short and J 6 bases short, with 10 bases between. This CDR3 is 13 amino acids long. The CDR3 DNA reads TGTGCCAGCAGTTTAGAGGACATCTTCGAGCAGTACTTC. Translating it yields CASSLEDIFEQYF.

V and J are TRBV7-2 and TRBJ1-1; D gene ambiguous. Trimming left V 7 bases short and J 3 bases short, with 12 bases between. The CDR3 has 13 amino acids. Germline loops: CDR1 SGHTA, CDR2 FQGNSA. The CDR3 loop reads CASTPTRDTEAFF. The CDR3 DNA follows: TGTGCCAGCACCCCCACCCGGGACACTGAAGCTTTCTTT.

The genes are TRBV28 and TRBJ1-2; D ambiguous. The CDR3 spans 13 residues. CDR1 is MDHEN and CDR2 is SYDVKM in the germline V gene. V shed 3 bases and J shed 0 bases, with 5 bases lying between them. In DNA form, the CDR3 reads TGTGCCAGCAGTTTCCCTTCTAACTATGGCTACACCTTC. Translation: CASSFPSNYGYTF.

The chain carries TRBV5-1 and TRBJ2-7; perhaps TRBD1 as D (5 bases). Trimming cost V 0 bases and J 5 bases, with 15 bases left between them. This CDR3 has 15 amino acids. Germline CDR1 is SGHRS and CDR2 is YFSETQ. The CDR3, as DNA: TGCGCCAGCAGCTTGGACCAGGGTACCAGCCACGAGCAGTACTTC. This translates into CASSLDQGTSHEQYF.

The chain links TRBV15 to TRBJ2-2, with 10 bases that match TRBD2. V dropped 1 base and J dropped 4; count of bases not matched to a gene: 9. CDR1 and CDR2 from the germline V gene are LNHNV and YYDKDF (reference sequence). This CDR3 contains 18 residues. The CDR3 loop is CATSRVSGGAPGTGELFF. The CDR3 DNA reads TGTGCCACCAGCAGAGTGAGCGGGGGGGCCCCGGGCACCGGGGAGCTGTTTTTT.

This sequence joins TRBV6-5 and TRBJ1-2, with D possibly TRBD1 on 5 matching bases. The CDR3 is 12 residues long. The V and J ends lost 8 bases and 5 bases respectively, with 12 bases between them. Germline V gene lookup returns CDR1 MNHEY and CDR2 SVGAGI. DNA for the CDR3: TGTGCCAGCTCCAGGGTAATGTATGGCTACACCTTC. It codes for CASSRVMYGYTF.

The chain couples TRBV10-3 to TRBJ1-1; a possible D gene is TRBD1 (6 bases). This CDR3 is 13 amino acids long. Trimming stripped 8 bases from V and 0 bases from J, with 10 bases between. CDR1 and CDR2 from the germline V gene are ENHRY and SYGVKD. CDR3 in DNA: TGTGCCATCGGGGGCACTTTGAACACTGAAGCTTTCTTT. It encodes CAIGGTLNTEAFF.

This clone came up a few times. This chain joins TRBV5-6 and TRBJ1-6, with 7 positions matching TRBD1. Germline V gene data show CDR1 as SGHDT and CDR2 as YYEEEE. J was trimmed by 14 bases and V by 3 bases; bases with no gene match: 17. This CDR3 spans 16 amino acids. The CDR3 nucleotides are TGTGCCAGCAGCTCCACAAGACAGGGTAGGGTAGAAGCCCTCCACTTT. Its protein product is CASSSTRQGRVEALHF.

The V and J genes are TRBV19 and TRBJ1-2, with a weak D call TRBD1 (5 bases). The V and J ends lost 3 bases and 0 bases respectively, with 8 bases between them. The CDR3 spans 14 residues. CDR1 is LNHDA and CDR2 is SQIVND in the germline V gene (reference sequence). CDR3 DNA: TGTGCCAGTAGTATCGAAGGGGCTAACTATGGCTACACCTTC. It codes for CASSIEGANYGYTF.

This clone appeared a single time. The DNA of the CDR3 is TGTGCCAGTAGTATGAACAGGGGGCAGGATCAGCCCCAGCATTTT. Protein: CASSMNRGQDQPQHF. The chain combines TRBV19 with TRBJ1-5, with TRBD1 matching over 9 bases. V gave up 3 bases and J gave up 5 bases; unmatched junction bases: 5. The germline V gene has CDR1 LNHDA and CDR2 SQIVND (reference sequence). The CDR3 contains 15 residues.

This sequence joins TRBV4-2 and TRBJ2-3; 8 positions agree with TRBD1. CDR3 size: 16 residues. Germline lookup yields CDR1 LGHNA and CDR2 YNFKEQ. V lost 0 bases and J lost 2; bases outside the gene matches: 4. CDR3 protein: CASSQDAQGVTDTQYF. CDR3 in DNA: TGTGCCAGCAGCCAAGATGCACAGGGGGTCACAGATACGCAGTATTTT.

V gene TRBV28 combines with J gene TRBJ1-2; D ambiguous. V was pared by 2 bases and J by 5 bases, with 3 bases between. Germline CDR1 is MDHEN and CDR2 is SYDVKM. The CDR3 totals 11 residues. The DNA for the CDR3 is TGTGCCAGCAGTTTACGGTATGGCTACACCTTC. It is translated as CASSLRYGYTF.

The chain recombines TRBV28 with TRBJ1-3; the D gene is possibly TRBD1 (5 bases). From germline, CDR1 is MDHEN and CDR2 SYDVKM. The V and J ends lost 5 bases and 0 bases respectively, with 14 bases between them. This CDR3 has 16 amino acids. The CDR3 region has the DNA TGTGCCAGCAGTAGCCCGGGGACTCCCTCTGGAAACACCATATATTTT. This translates into CASSSPGTPSGNTIYF.

V and J are TRBV6-5 and TRBJ1-5; D not resolved. Trimming pared 5 bases from V and 1 base from J, leaving 12 bases between. Germline lookup yields CDR1 MNHEY and CDR2 SVGAGI. CDR3 size: 15 residues. For the CDR3, the DNA is TGTGCCAGCAGTAAACTTGGAGGGAGCAATCAGCCCCAGCATTTT. Its protein product is CASSKLGGSNQPQHF.

The V call is TRBV18, the J call TRBJ2-7; possible D gene TRBD1, 5 bases. The V gene's germline CDR1 is KGHSH and CDR2 LQKENI. The CDR3 is made up of 16 amino acids. Trimming shortened V by 2 bases and J by 4 bases, and 18 bases separated the two germline ends. CDR3 loop: CASSPDGSRGGYEQYF. CDR3 DNA: TGTGCCAGCTCACCAGACGGAAGTAGGGGTGGGTACGAGCAGTACTTC.